The 4 T cell receptor beta chains in this list originate from one sample, sequenced in a study of T cells in Graves' hyperthyroidism and ophthalmopathy. Authors of the study amplified TCR beta CDR3 regions from RNA transcripts. The HTBI set primed first-round TCR CDR3 RT-PCR. TCRdb independently ran MiXCR on the multiplex PCR reads; one entry per CDR3 protein. The table records some 270,000 distinct CDR3 sequences, roughly 13% of them present only once. The sample consisted of blood. The receptors were sampled from a woman aged 40-49 years with Graves' hyperthyroidism.

The chain recombines TRBV14 with TRBJ1-2; D call uncertain. V dropped 4 bases and J dropped 8 bases, with 17 bases sitting between them. The CDR3 loop spans 14 amino acids. Germline V lookup: CDR1 SGHDN, CDR2 FVKESK. The CDR3 reads CASSPPIGLRGYTF. CDR3 DNA sequence: TGTGCCAGCAGCCCCCCTATTGGACTCAGGGGCTACACCTTC.

The V and J genes are TRBV5-1 and TRBJ2-6; unclear D gene. The CDR3 length is 17 residues. The germline V gene has CDR1 SGHRS and CDR2 YFSETQ. V was shortened by 0 bases and J by 4 bases, with 14 bases between the two germline ends. The CDR3 protein is CASSLDGGLSGANVLTF. CDR3 nucleotides: TGCGCCAGCAGCTTGGATGGTGGTTTAAGCGGGGCCAACGTCCTGACTTTC.

There are many counts of this clonotype. The chain has TRBV3-1 and TRBJ2-3; 10 bases are a match to TRBD1. CDR3 length equals 17 residues. The germline V gene has CDR1 LGHDT and CDR2 YNNKEL (reference sequence). Losses at the gene ends were 1 base for V and 6 bases for J; bases not matched to a gene: 10. CDR3 nucleotide sequence: TGTGCCAGCAGCCAAGGGGTCGGGACAGGGGATTTCGATACGCAGTATTTT. Its translation: CASSQGVGTGDFDTQYF.

The CDR3 bases are TGTGCCACAGTCTTCCCTGGGACCCCCGGGGAGCTGTTTTTT. This sequence encodes CATVFPGTPGELFF. This sequence joins TRBV6-1 and TRBJ2-2; D is tentatively TRBD1 or TRBD2 (5 bases each). Deletions cut 10 bases from V and 6 bases from J, with 18 bases between. The CDR3 sequence is 14 residues long. Germline loops: CDR1 MNHNS, CDR2 SASEGT.